This T cell receptor beta chain was sequenced for a study of long-term antiretroviral therapy in people with HIV. Findings of the study overall: Blood draws took place between the mid-2000s and the late 2010s and possibly involved older ART regimens.

Sequencing relied on immunoSEQ assay v3.0, run at survey level. Assay used: immunoSEQ multiplex PCR; TCRdb lists only in-frame clones, some missing. The data hold tens of thousands of clones, with over 90% observed a single time. Note on this clone: Its antigen is currently unknown.

This CDR3 spans 14 amino acids. V lost 2 bases, J lost 5 bases, and 13 bases lay in between. CDR1 and CDR2 (germline): SEHNR, FQNEAQ (reference sequence). The V gene is TRBV7-9, the J gene TRBJ2-7; maybe TRBD1 (7 bases). This TCR was recovered from a man aged 25 to 45 with HIV. This material consisted of unsorted PBMCs, taken almost 9.5 years after starting antiretroviral therapy. CDR3 amino acids: CASSLRGGTDEQYF. In nucleotides, the CDR3 is TGTGCCAGCAGCTTAAGGGGCGGGACAGACGAGCAGTACTTC.